Presented here are 25 T cell receptor beta chains from one specimen sequenced in a study of shared clonotypes between healthy human individuals. The method was immunoSEQ multiplex PCR; TCRdb's version includes in-frame clones alone and lacks a portion of them. This sample carries some 2,500,000 clones, roughly 93% of them seen once, and the ten largest clones take 0.36%. Material: naive CD4+ T cells from PBMCs. Subset defined: CD45RA+ positively selected. All receptors derive from a man younger than 35 in good health. Some clones in this sample may be carry-over from other donors' samples.

The chain uses TRBV9 and TRBJ2-7, with 8 bases identical to TRBD2. The CDR3 contains 15 residues. V shed 0 bases, J shed 3 bases, and the junction held 5 bases outside the gene matches. Germline V gives CDR1 SGDLS, CDR2 YYNGEE. CDR3: CASSVGREVDYEQYF. CDR3 DNA: TGTGCCAGCAGCGTAGGGCGGGAGGTGGACTACGAGCAGTACTTC.

V usage is TRBV10-3 and J usage is TRBJ2-7; D unclear. The CDR3 has 15 residues. Trimming stripped 5 bases from V and 0 bases from J, with 14 bases between. CDR1 and CDR2 (germline): ENHRY, SYGVKD. The DNA of the CDR3 is TGTGCCATCAGTTGGGCTTATGGAAACTCCTACGAGCAGTACTTC. Translated, it gives CAISWAYGNSYEQYF.

The gene calls are TRBV7-9 and TRBJ1-3, with D perhaps TRBD1 (6 bases). The germline V gene has CDR1 SEHNR and CDR2 FQNEAQ (reference sequence). This CDR3 comprises 13 residues. Trimming cost V 4 bases and J 7 bases, with 11 bases left between them. CDR3 bases: TGTGCCAGCAGCTCAGGGGTCGGGAACACCATATATTTT. Protein product: CASSSGVGNTIYF.

This chain connects TRBV2 to TRBJ2-3, with a possible D match to TRBD2 (6 bases). CDR3 length: 19 amino acids. CDR1 and CDR2 from the germline V gene are SNHLY and FYNNEI. V was trimmed by 3 bases and J by 4 bases, leaving 26 bases between them. CDR3 in amino acids: CASSEYFPWDFGSPDTQYF. CDR3 sequence (DNA): TGTGCCAGCAGTGAGTATTTCCCTTGGGACTTTGGGTCCCCAGATACGCAGTATTTT.

The rearrangement joins TRBV14 to TRBJ2-3, with TRBD2 identical over 16 bases. Unmatched junction bases numbered 14, after V lost 3 bases and J lost 5 bases. The CDR3 spans 20 residues. Germline assignment: CDR1 SGHDN and CDR2 FVKESK. The CDR3 is CASSQGLTGTSGRARDTQYF. CDR3 DNA sequence: TGTGCCAGCAGCCAGGGGCTAACCGGGACTAGCGGGAGGGCCAGAGATACGCAGTATTTT.

Concerning this clone itself: Other DNA variants within this sample encode the same CDR3. The chain carries TRBV28 and TRBJ2-7, with D tentatively TRBD2 (5 bases). CDR1 and CDR2 from the germline V gene are MDHEN and SYDVKM. This CDR3 comprises 15 residues. V lost 2 bases and J 1 base, leaving 12 bases between the germline ends. The CDR3 DNA reads as TGTGCCAGCAGTTTAGGCGGAAGCGGTTCCTACGAGCAGTACTTC. This encodes CASSLGGSGSYEQYF. Based on the CDR3 plus reference TRBV28 and TRBJ2-7, the full variable domain is DVKVTQSSRYLVKRTGEKVFLECVQDMDHENMFWYRQDPGLGLRLIYFSYDVKMKEKGDIPEGYSVSREKKERFSLILESASTNQTSMYLCASSLGGSGSYEQYFGPGTRLTVT.

The rearrangement joins TRBV11-3 to TRBJ2-1; TRBD2 is a possible D gene (5 bases). Germline lookup yields CDR1 SGHNT and CDR2 YENEEA. CDR3 length: 15 amino acids. Trimming stripped 5 bases from V and 4 bases from J, with 15 bases between. For the CDR3, the DNA is TGTGCCAGCAGCGAAGGAGGCCGGGGTTACAATGAGCAGTTCTTC. This sequence encodes CASSEGGRGYNEQFF.

Here the CDR3 DNA reads TGTGCCAGCAGTGAAGAGGCAGGGAGAAGGAGCACAGATACGCAGTATTTT. Its protein product is CASSEEAGRRSTDTQYF. The chain has TRBV6-1 and TRBJ2-3; D may correspond to TRBD1 or TRBD2 (5 bases each). V lost 1 base and J lost 0, with 14 bases in between. Germline assignment: CDR1 MNHNS and CDR2 SASEGT. The length of the CDR3 is 17 residues.

V is TRBV19 and J is TRBJ2-1; D remains ambiguous. The CDR3 spans 16 residues. Trimming left V 0 bases short and J 4 bases short, with 13 bases between. Germline-derived CDR1 and CDR2 are LNHDA and SQIVND (reference sequence). Here the CDR3 DNA reads TGTGCCAGTAGTATAGAAGAGACCAGGCCGTACAATGAGCAGTTCTTC. This codes for CASSIEETRPYNEQFF.

The CDR3 loop reads CASRQGMYNEQFF. The CDR3 nucleotides read TGTGCCAGCAGGCAGGGAATGTACAATGAGCAGTTCTTC. The rearrangement uses TRBV5-6 and TRBJ2-1; TRBD1 might be the D (5 bases). V was shortened by 5 bases and J by 4 bases, with 10 bases between the two germline ends. This CDR3 comprises 13 residues. Germline lookup yields CDR1 SGHDT and CDR2 YYEEEE. The whole variable domain, filled in from reference TRBV5-6 and TRBJ2-1, reads DAGVTQSPTHLIKTRGQQVTLRCSPKSGHDTVSWYQQALGQGPQFIFQYYEEEERQRGNFPDRFSGHQFPNYSSELNVNALLLGDSALYLCASRQGMYNEQFFGPGTRLTVL.

V and J are TRBV9 and TRBJ2-7, with D possibly matching TRBD2 (5 bases). CDR1 and CDR2 from the germline V gene are SGDLS and YYNGEE. This CDR3 has 15 residues. The V end was cut by 0 bases, the J end by 3 bases, with 13 bases between. The CDR3 nucleotides are TGTGCCAGCAGCGTAGGCGGGCAGGCCTACTACGAGCAGTACTTC. Translation: CASSVGGQAYYEQYF. Filled out from reference TRBV9 and TRBJ2-7, the complete variable domain reads DSGVTQTPKHLITATGQRVTLRCSPRSGDLSVYWYQQSLDQGLQFLIQYYNGEERAKGNILERFSAQQFPDLHSELNLSSLELGDSALYFCASSVGGQAYYEQYFGPGTRLTVT.

The chain carries TRBV27 and TRBJ1-1, with 7 bases aligning to TRBD1. The germline V gene has CDR1 MNHEY and CDR2 SMNVEV (reference sequence). V lost 6 bases to trimming and J lost 1 base; unmatched junction nucleotides: 20. There are 19 residues in the CDR3. CDR3 coding DNA: TGTGCCAGCAGGAGCTATTTCAAGCCTCCGGGACAGAGGAACACTGAAGCTTTCTTT. As protein: CASRSYFKPPGQRNTEAFF.

This rearrangement joins TRBV7-2 to TRBJ2-3, with 8 positions matching TRBD1. Germline assignment: CDR1 SGHTA and CDR2 FQGNSA. Losses at the gene ends were 5 bases for V and 5 bases for J; bases not matched to a gene: 6. The CDR3 spans 14 residues. The DNA for the CDR3 is TGTGCCAGCAGCCCCGGACAGGGAGGAGATACGCAGTATTTT. Amino acid sequence: CASSPGQGGDTQYF.

To note about this clone: Other DNA sequences of this sample code for an identical CDR3. The gene calls are TRBV28 and TRBJ1-1; D is ambiguous. The germline gives CDR1 MDHEN, CDR2 SYDVKM. This CDR3 contains 13 residues. Deletions cut 2 bases from V and 5 bases from J, with 9 bases between. The CDR3 nucleotides read TGTGCCAGCAGTTTAAGCCGGGGAACTGAAGCTTTCTTT. Translated: CASSLSRGTEAFF.

To note about this clone: Given the absence of the conserved phenylalanine or tryptophan at the CDR3 end, a read error is likely. It is unclear where the CDR3 begins or ends on the DNA, so no DNA is shown, and the CDR3 is as TCRdb lists it. This chain uses TRBV20-1 with TRBJ1-1; TRBD1 was called by the table and not checked on the DNA. The germline gives CDR1 DFQATT, CDR2 SNEGSKA (reference sequence). The CDR3 is 10 residues long, counting both termini. The CDR3 region is CSARGRGFLL.

The V gene is TRBV28, the J gene TRBJ2-5, with D uncertain. The germline CDR1 and CDR2 sequences are MDHEN and SYDVKM. Between the trimmed V and J ends, which lost 3 bases and 5 bases, there was a span of 7 bases. This CDR3 has 12 amino acids. The CDR3 spells CASSFPYETQYF. In DNA form, the CDR3 reads TGTGCCAGCAGTTTCCCATACGAGACCCAGTACTTC.

V usage is TRBV28 and J usage is TRBJ2-4; 14 nucleotides agree with TRBD2. Germline V gene data show CDR1 as MDHEN and CDR2 as SYDVKM. The CDR3 has 18 amino acids. J gave up 0 bases and V 5 bases, and 6 bases lay outside the gene matches. Here the CDR3 DNA reads TGTGCCAGCAGTCGTGGACTAGCGGGAGGACTAGCCAAAAACATTCAGTACTTC. Translating gives CASSRGLAGGLAKNIQYF. The full variable domain, with the rest looked up from reference TRBV28 and TRBJ2-4, is DVKVTQSSRYLVKRTGEKVFLECVQDMDHENMFWYRQDPGLGLRLIYFSYDVKMKEKGDIPEGYSVSREKKERFSLILESASTNQTSMYLCASSRGLAGGLAKNIQYFGAGTRLSVL.

The chain uses TRBV6-4 and TRBJ2-7; 7 bases align to TRBD2. Germline V gene data show CDR1 as MRHNA and CDR2 as SNTAGT. The CDR3 is made up of 16 amino acids. The J segment lost 1 base and the V segment lost 0 bases, leaving 6 bases of the junction unmatched. This chain's CDR3 is CASSDSGGRGSYEQYF. The CDR3 DNA reads TGTGCCAGCAGTGACTCTGGTGGGAGGGGATCCTACGAGCAGTACTTC.

This rearrangement joins TRBV6-4 to TRBJ2-1; 8 bases are a match to TRBD2. This CDR3 is 15 amino acids long. Trimming took 5 bases from V and 9 from J; bases not matched to a gene: 12. Looked up from germline, CDR1 is MRHNA and CDR2 is SNTAGT. CDR3 DNA: TGTGCCAGCAGTCCCGGGACTAGGGGTTATGTTGAGCAGTTCTTC. Protein sequence: CASSPGTRGYVEQFF.

The chain recombines TRBV7-8 with TRBJ1-5; D is undetermined. The germline V gene encodes CDR1 SGHVS and CDR2 FQNEAQ. V was clipped by 3 bases and J by 2 bases, with 8 bases between them. This CDR3 spans 14 amino acids. CDR3 nucleotides: TGTGCCAGCAGCTTCCGAGAGGGCAATCAGCCCCAGCATTTT. Residues: CASSFREGNQPQHF.

The gene calls are TRBV6-6 and TRBJ2-1; possible D gene TRBD1, 5 bases. The CDR3 loop spans 14 amino acids. Germline values: CDR1 MNHNY, CDR2 SVGAGI (reference sequence). The ends were cut back, 0 bases at V and 6 bases at J, with 9 bases in the middle. The CDR3 sequence is CASSYSWGPNEQFF. CDR3 in DNA: TGTGCCAGCAGTTACTCCTGGGGCCCCAATGAGCAGTTCTTC.

The chain links TRBV27 to TRBJ2-7, with D uncertain. V shed 5 bases and J shed 4 bases, with 9 bases lying between them. CDR1 and CDR2 (germline): MNHEY, SMNVEV (reference sequence). The CDR3 consists of 12 residues. This CDR3 is CASSTIGYEQYF. The CDR3 DNA sequence: TGTGCCAGCAGTACAATCGGGTACGAGCAGTACTTC.

The CDR3 coding sequence is TGCGTTTATGAAACCTACAATGAGCAGTTCTTC. This translates into CVYETYNEQFF. The V gene is TRBV20-1, the J gene TRBJ2-1; unclear D gene. Germline CDR1 reads DFQATT; CDR2 reads SNEGSKA (reference sequence). CDR3 size: 11 residues.

The genes are TRBV6-6 and TRBJ1-1; 9 bases are shared with TRBD1. J lost 3 bases, V lost 7 bases, and 6 bases had no gene match. Germline CDR1 reads MNHNY; CDR2 reads SVGAGI (reference sequence). The CDR3 loop spans 14 amino acids. CDR3 in amino acids: CASTGGQGHTEAFF. DNA for the CDR3: TGTGCCAGCACCGGCGGACAGGGGCACACTGAAGCTTTCTTT.

This rearrangement joins TRBV29-1 to TRBJ1-1; weak D call: TRBD1 (5 bases). Germline V gene sequence: CDR1 SQVTM, CDR2 ANQGSEA. Deletions cut 6 bases from V and 3 bases from J, with 14 bases between. This CDR3 spans 13 amino acids. The CDR3 loop is CSVSFLGDTEAFF. The DNA for the CDR3 is TGCAGCGTCTCCTTTTTGGGGGACACTGAAGCTTTCTTT.